This passage covers 27 T cell receptor beta chains from one sample sequenced in a study of cytomegalovirus exposure and HLA in healthy donors. Vbeta (60) and Jbeta (13) primers were used in the PCR. TCRdb's copy holds only in-frame clones and misses some; the assay was immunoSEQ multiplex PCR. In the table there are about 62,000 clones, about 89% of which are singletons. Sequences were obtained from PBMCs. These receptors were obtained from a man aged 18-30 years in good health and CMV-seronegative.

The chain has TRBV4-1 and TRBJ2-7; D perhaps matches TRBD1 (5 bases). Trimming pared 3 bases from V and 0 bases from J, leaving 15 bases between. Germline-derived CDR1 and CDR2 are MGHRA and YSYEKL. The length of the CDR3 is 16 residues. CDR3 sequence reads: CASSHPDSRSSYEQYF. The CDR3 bases are TGCGCCAGCAGCCACCCAGACAGTCGAAGCTCCTACGAGCAGTACTTC.

The J gene is TRBJ1-6, the V gene TRBV30, with a weak D call TRBD1 (6 bases). Germline V CDR1 and CDR2: GTSNPN, SVGIG (reference sequence). This CDR3 has 11 residues. V was cut by 0 bases and J by 12 bases, with 6 bases left in between. The CDR3 loop reads CAWSVQGPLHF. The CDR3 DNA reads TGTGCCTGGAGTGTACAGGGACCCCTCCACTTT.

This clone has a handful of counts. The V and J genes are TRBV6-5 and TRBJ1-5; D is unresolved. The V and J ends lost 5 bases and 4 bases respectively, with 9 bases between them. Germline-derived CDR1 and CDR2 are MNHEY and SVGAGI. The CDR3 covers 13 residues. CDR3 amino acids: CASSQIANQPQHF. CDR3 nucleotide sequence: TGTGCCAGCAGTCAGATCGCAAATCAGCCCCAGCATTTT.

This clone is a singleton in its sample. This chain links TRBV19 with TRBJ1-5; TRBD1 is a possible D gene (5 bases). The germline gives CDR1 LNHDA, CDR2 SQIVND (reference sequence). Trimming took 3 bases from V and 0 from J, leaving 6 bases between them. CDR3 length: 14 residues. CDR3 sequence: CASSMGLSNQPQHF. The DNA for the CDR3 is TGTGCCAGTAGTATGGGGCTTAGCAATCAGCCCCAGCATTTT.

V gene TRBV19 combines with J gene TRBJ1-1, with 8 bases matching TRBD1. Germline CDR1 is LNHDA and CDR2 is SQIVND (reference sequence). This CDR3 has 15 residues. V dropped 2 bases and J dropped 4; count of bases not matched to a gene: 6. CDR3 bases: TGTGCCAGTAGTATAAAGGCAGGGGGCCTCACTGAAGCTTTCTTT. Its protein product is CASSIKAGGLTEAFF.

This clone was recorded a few times. The CDR3 spells CASSLIAEETQYF. In nucleotides, the CDR3 is TGTGCCAGCAGCTTAATCGCGGAAGAGACCCAGTACTTC. V gene TRBV11-3 combines with J gene TRBJ2-5; no definite D call. Germline V gene lookup returns CDR1 SGHNT and CDR2 YENEEA. The CDR3 sequence is 13 residues long. Trimming cost V 2 bases and J 3 bases, with 7 bases left between them.

The rearrangement links TRBV9 to TRBJ2-3, with D hard to call. The CDR3 runs 14 residues. Trimming removed 7 bases from V and 1 base from J, with 13 bases in between. Looked up from germline, CDR1 is SGDLS and CDR2 is YYNGEE. CDR3 sequence: CASGLGLRTDTQYF. For the CDR3, the DNA is TGTGCCAGCGGCCTGGGCCTTCGCACAGATACGCAGTATTTT.

This clone has just one count. The chain joins TRBV14 to TRBJ2-5, with TRBD2 matching over 7 bases. The germline V gene encodes CDR1 SGHDN and CDR2 FVKESK. V dropped 4 bases and J dropped 11; count of bases not matched to a gene: 16. The CDR3 loop spans 15 amino acids. Here the CDR3 reads CASSPLGGEMLKQYF. CDR3 coding DNA: TGTGCCAGCAGCCCGTTGGGGGGGGAGATGTTGAAGCAGTACTTC.

The rearrangement uses TRBV30 and TRBJ2-1; possibly TRBD2 for D (5 bases). V lost 5 bases to trimming and J lost 10 bases, with 18 bases between them. Germline CDR1 and CDR2: GTSNPN and SVGIG (reference sequence). This CDR3 is built from 13 residues. CDR3 bases: TGTGCCTGGCTCGATTGGACCCCGGGAGAGCAGTTCTTC. Residues: CAWLDWTPGEQFF.

This chain links TRBV27 with TRBJ1-5; D unresolved. V was pared by 8 bases and J by 6 bases, with 5 bases between. Germline-derived CDR1 and CDR2 are MNHEY and SMNVEV (reference sequence). This CDR3 has 10 amino acids. CDR3 in DNA: TGTGCCAGCGGCATTCAGCCCCAGCATTTT. This codes for CASGIQPQHF.

This rearrangement joins TRBV5-1 to TRBJ2-3, with 11 bases aligning to TRBD2. CDR1 SGHRS and CDR2 YFSETQ come from the germline V gene. Trimming removed 1 base from V and 3 bases from J; junction bases left unmatched: 4. CDR3 length: 16 residues. CDR3 region: CASSLRSSGGTDTQYF. The CDR3 region has the DNA TGCGCCAGCAGCTTGAGGTCTAGCGGGGGGACAGATACGCAGTATTTT.

The genes are TRBV7-9 and TRBJ2-7; tentatively, D is TRBD2 (6 bases). V gave up 8 bases and J gave up 4 bases, with 18 bases separating them. Germline CDR1 reads SEHNR; CDR2 reads FQNEAQ (reference sequence). This CDR3 is built from 14 residues. As DNA, the CDR3 is TGTGCCAGCCGCCCGGGGGTAGATAATTACGAGCAGTACTTC. This sequence encodes CASRPGVDNYEQYF.

The V call is TRBV5-1, the J call TRBJ2-5; TRBD1 matches 7 bases. This CDR3 is 13 amino acids long. CDR1 SGHRS and CDR2 YFSETQ come from the germline V gene. Trimming took 4 bases from V and 7 from J; bases not matched to a gene: 7. CDR3 DNA sequence: TGCGCCAGCAGCCAAAGGGGGCTCGGGACCCAGTACTTC. Protein product: CASSQRGLGTQYF.

The chain uses TRBV5-1 and TRBJ2-2; D may be TRBD1 (5 bases). Trimming removed 0 bases at V and 5 bases at J, with 5 bases between. Looked up from germline, CDR1 is SGHRS and CDR2 is YFSETQ. This CDR3 spans 13 amino acids. CDR3 loop: CASSLEGTGELFF. CDR3 nucleotide sequence: TGCGCCAGCAGCTTGGAGGGGACCGGGGAGCTGTTTTTT.

V and J are TRBV11-3 and TRBJ2-5, with D possibly matching TRBD2 (6 bases). Trimming removed 5 bases from V and 12 bases from J, with 22 bases in between. The CDR3 has 14 residues. The V gene's germline CDR1 is SGHNT and CDR2 YENEEA. CDR3 protein: CASSPSSLLAREYF. In nucleotides, the CDR3 is TGTGCCAGCAGCCCCTCCTCCCTTCTAGCGAGAGAGTACTTC. The full variable domain, its missing parts supplied by reference TRBV11-3 and TRBJ2-5, is EAGVVQSPRYKIIEKKQPVAFWCNPISGHNTLYWYLQNLGQGPELLIRYENEEAVDDSQLPKDRFSAERLKGVDSTLKIQPAELGDSAVYLCASSPSSLLAREYFGPGTRLLVL.

This sequence joins TRBV19 and TRBJ1-1; 7 bases agree with TRBD1. CDR1 and CDR2 from the germline V gene are LNHDA and SQIVND (reference sequence). This CDR3 contains 14 residues. V was pared by 7 bases and J by 4 bases, with 9 bases of the junction left unmatched. CDR3 in DNA: TGTGCCAGTACCTCGACAGGGAGAGGCACTGAAGCTTTCTTT. It is translated as CASTSTGRGTEAFF.

In this sample, this clone turned up once. This chain links TRBV2 with TRBJ1-5; the D is unclear. CDR1 and CDR2 from the germline V gene are SNHLY and FYNNEI. Trimming left V 6 bases short and J 3 bases short, with 12 bases between. CDR3 length: 14 residues. The CDR3 here is CASSQQIYNQPQHF. The CDR3 DNA follows: TGTGCCAGCAGCCAACAGATTTACAATCAGCCCCAGCATTTT.

The chain's CDR3 is CASSASGTFYGYTF. The CDR3 DNA sequence: TGTGCCAGCAGCGCTTCAGGGACATTCTATGGCTACACCTTC. V gene TRBV9 combines with J gene TRBJ1-2, with a tentative D call TRBD1 (6 bases). The CDR3 loop spans 14 amino acids. V lost 3 bases to trimming and J lost 4 bases, with 13 bases between them. CDR1 SGDLS and CDR2 YYNGEE come from the germline V gene.

The chain recombines TRBV7-3 with TRBJ1-1; 9 bases line up with TRBD1. V lost 5 bases, J lost 7 bases, and 5 bases stayed unmatched. Germline CDR1 reads SGHTA; CDR2 reads FQGTGA. CDR3 length: 13 amino acids. CDR3 bases: TGTGCCAGCAGCCATATGACAGGGGGTGAAGCTTTCTTT. It is translated as CASSHMTGGEAFF.

This clone came up once. CDR3 region: CASSDRNGDTEAFF. In DNA form, the CDR3 reads TGCGCCAGCAGTGACAGGAACGGGGACACTGAAGCTTTCTTT. This chain connects TRBV10-1 to TRBJ1-1; D is ambiguous. The CDR3 runs 14 residues. The germline V gene encodes CDR1 WNHNN and CDR2 SYGVQD (reference sequence). The V gene lost 3 bases and the J gene lost 3 bases, with 11 bases spanning the gap.

In its sample, this clone was seen once. The chain recombines TRBV5-1 with TRBJ2-5; D gene uncertain. The CDR3 covers 15 residues. Trimming shortened V by 0 bases and J by 1 base, and 10 bases separated the two germline ends. CDR1 and CDR2 (germline): SGHRS, YFSETQ. The CDR3 bases are TGCGCCAGCAGCTTGGTACTCCGTCGCCAAGAGACCCAGTACTTC. The encoded protein is CASSLVLRRQETQYF.

In this sample, this clone turned up once. The rearrangement uses TRBV4-1 and TRBJ2-2; D is possibly TRBD1 (7 bases). Trimming took off 3 bases at V and 6 bases at J, with 14 bases between the two ends. The CDR3 has 15 amino acids. The germline CDR1 and CDR2 sequences are MGHRA and YSYEKL. Written as DNA, the CDR3 is TGCGCCAGCAGCCAGGGAGACAGGGAGGCCGGGGAGCTGTTTTTT. It specifies CASSQGDREAGELFF.

V is TRBV4-2 and J is TRBJ2-5; weak D call: TRBD1 (6 bases). There are 16 residues in the CDR3. V dropped 0 bases and J dropped 1 base, with 12 bases sitting between them. Germline V gives CDR1 LGHNA, CDR2 YNFKEQ. CDR3 coding DNA: TGTGCCAGCAGCCAAGAGACAGGCCCGTTCCAAGAGACCCAGTACTTC. Residues: CASSQETGPFQETQYF.

The chain recombines TRBV19 with TRBJ2-4; tentatively, D is TRBD2 (6 bases). V was pared by 3 bases and J by 7 bases, with 7 bases between. Germline V gene sequence: CDR1 LNHDA, CDR2 SQIVND (reference sequence). The CDR3 is made up of 12 amino acids. The CDR3 coding sequence is TGTGCCAGTAGTATTGGGGGGAACATTCAGTACTTC. It encodes CASSIGGNIQYF.

V usage is TRBV28 and J usage is TRBJ1-4; 7 bases fit TRBD1. The germline gives CDR1 MDHEN, CDR2 SYDVKM. The V gene end was trimmed by 6 bases and the J gene end by 0 bases; junction bases not matched to a gene: 7. The CDR3 is 16 amino acids. CDR3 coding DNA: TGTGCCAGCAGACAACCGCAGGGGGCAACTAATGAAAAACTGTTTTTT. It yields the protein CASRQPQGATNEKLFF.

The chain employs TRBV6-4 and TRBJ2-5; 16 bases agree with TRBD2. Trimming at V came to 2 bases and at J to 4 bases, leaving 16 bases not matched to a gene. This CDR3 has 21 residues. Germline-derived CDR1 and CDR2 are MRHNA and SNTAGT. CDR3 DNA sequence: TGTGCCAGCAGTGACCCTTTGGAGGGGACTAGCGGGGGGGCCTCAGTAGAGACCCAGTACTTC. It translates to CASSDPLEGTSGGASVETQYF.

The chain couples TRBV28 to TRBJ2-3, with 9 bases aligning to TRBD1. V lost 4 bases and J lost 2; bases outside the gene matches: 7. This CDR3 contains 16 residues. CDR1 MDHEN and CDR2 SYDVKM come from the germline V gene. The CDR3 loop is CASSSWDRETTDTQYF. DNA for the CDR3: TGTGCCAGCAGTTCATGGGACAGGGAGACCACAGATACGCAGTATTTT.